Detailed here is one T cell receptor (beta chain). The table came from immunoSEQ multiplex PCR; TCRdb's copy has only in-frame clones and leaves some out. The sample yields about 240,000 clones, about 81% seen once. This sample was taken from a study of blood T cell repertoires in COVID-19. The CDR3 has 13 amino acids. Germline V CDR1 and CDR2: KGHSH, LQKENI. V was trimmed by 2 bases and J by 7 bases, leaving 8 bases between them. This TCR came from a woman aged 55 to 70 with active or convalescent COVID-19. The chain employs TRBV18 and TRBJ2-2, with D possibly TRBD1 on 5 matching bases. Sample: peripheral blood. The CDR3 here is CASSPSGIGELFF. CDR3 coding DNA: TGTGCCAGCTCACCATCAGGGATCGGGGAGCTGTTTTTT.